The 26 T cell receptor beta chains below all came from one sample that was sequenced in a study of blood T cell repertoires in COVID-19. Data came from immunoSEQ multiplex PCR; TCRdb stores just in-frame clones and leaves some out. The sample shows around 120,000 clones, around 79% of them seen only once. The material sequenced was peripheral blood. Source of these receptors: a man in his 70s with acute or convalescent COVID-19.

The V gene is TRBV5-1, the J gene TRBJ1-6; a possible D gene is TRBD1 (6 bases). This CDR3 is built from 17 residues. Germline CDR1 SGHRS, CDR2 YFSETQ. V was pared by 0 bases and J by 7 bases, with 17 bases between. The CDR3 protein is CASSLDWTVTENSPLHF. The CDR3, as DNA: TGCGCCAGCAGCTTGGATTGGACAGTAACGGAGAATTCACCCCTCCACTTT.

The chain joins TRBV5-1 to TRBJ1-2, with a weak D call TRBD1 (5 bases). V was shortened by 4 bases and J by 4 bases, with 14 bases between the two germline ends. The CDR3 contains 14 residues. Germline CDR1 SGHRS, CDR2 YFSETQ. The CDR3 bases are TGCGCCAGCAGCCTAATGGTAGGGGCCTATGGCTACACCTTC. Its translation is CASSLMVGAYGYTF.

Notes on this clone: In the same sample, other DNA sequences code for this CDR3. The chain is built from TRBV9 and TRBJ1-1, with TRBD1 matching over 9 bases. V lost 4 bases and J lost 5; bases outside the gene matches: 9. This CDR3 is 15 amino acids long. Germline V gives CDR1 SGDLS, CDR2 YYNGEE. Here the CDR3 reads CASSLLQGAGTEAFF. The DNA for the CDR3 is TGTGCCAGCAGCCTACTACAGGGGGCTGGAACTGAAGCTTTCTTT.

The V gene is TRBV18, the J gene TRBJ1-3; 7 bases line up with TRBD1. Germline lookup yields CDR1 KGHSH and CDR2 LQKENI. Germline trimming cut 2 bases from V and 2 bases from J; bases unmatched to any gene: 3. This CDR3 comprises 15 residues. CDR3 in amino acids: CASSPTTGAGNTIYF. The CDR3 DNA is TGTGCCAGCTCACCAACTACAGGGGCTGGAAACACCATATATTTT. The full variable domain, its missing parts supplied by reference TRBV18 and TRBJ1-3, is NAGVMQNPRHLVRRRGQEARLRCSPMKGHSHVYWYRQLPEEGLKFMVYLQKENIIDESGMPKERFSAEFPKEGPSILRIQQVVRGDSAAYFCASSPTTGAGNTIYFGEGSWLTVV.

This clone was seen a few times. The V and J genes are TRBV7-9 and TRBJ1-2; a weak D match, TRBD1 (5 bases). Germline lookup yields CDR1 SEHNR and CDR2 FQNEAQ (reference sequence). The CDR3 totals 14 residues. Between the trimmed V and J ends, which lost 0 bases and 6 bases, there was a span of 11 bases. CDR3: CASSLAQGNHGYTF. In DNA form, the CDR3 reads TGTGCCAGCAGCTTAGCGCAGGGCAACCATGGCTACACCTTC.

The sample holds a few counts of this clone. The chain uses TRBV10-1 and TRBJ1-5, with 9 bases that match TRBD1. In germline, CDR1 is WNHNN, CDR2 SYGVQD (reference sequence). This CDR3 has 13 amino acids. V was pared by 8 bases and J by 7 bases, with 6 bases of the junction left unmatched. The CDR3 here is CASPKTGGQPQHF. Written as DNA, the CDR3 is TGCGCCAGCCCTAAGACAGGGGGACAGCCCCAGCATTTT.

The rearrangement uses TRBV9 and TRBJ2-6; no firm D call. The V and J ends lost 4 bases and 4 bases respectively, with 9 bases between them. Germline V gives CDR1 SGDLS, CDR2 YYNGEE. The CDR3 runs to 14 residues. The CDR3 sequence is CASSPLLGANVLTF. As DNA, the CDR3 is TGTGCCAGCAGCCCCCTTCTAGGGGCCAACGTCCTGACTTTC.

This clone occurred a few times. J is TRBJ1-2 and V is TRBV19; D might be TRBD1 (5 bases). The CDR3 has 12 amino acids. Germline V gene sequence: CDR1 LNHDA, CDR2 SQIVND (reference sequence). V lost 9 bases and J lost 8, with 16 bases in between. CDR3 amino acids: CASQGEVKGYTF. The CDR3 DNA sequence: TGTGCCAGCCAAGGGGAAGTGAAGGGCTACACCTTC.

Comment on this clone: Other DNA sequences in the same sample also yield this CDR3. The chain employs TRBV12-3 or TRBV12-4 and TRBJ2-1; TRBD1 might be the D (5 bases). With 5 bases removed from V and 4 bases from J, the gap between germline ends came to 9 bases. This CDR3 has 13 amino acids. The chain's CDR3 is CASSPDSYNEQFF. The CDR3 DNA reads TGTGCCAGCAGTCCTGACAGTTACAATGAGCAGTTCTTC.

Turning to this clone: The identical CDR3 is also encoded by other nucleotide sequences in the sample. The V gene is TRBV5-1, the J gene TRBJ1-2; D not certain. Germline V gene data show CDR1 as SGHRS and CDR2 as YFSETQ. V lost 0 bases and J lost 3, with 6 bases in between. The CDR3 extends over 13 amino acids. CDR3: CASSLAGDYGYTF. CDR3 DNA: TGCGCCAGCAGCTTGGCAGGCGACTATGGCTACACCTTC.

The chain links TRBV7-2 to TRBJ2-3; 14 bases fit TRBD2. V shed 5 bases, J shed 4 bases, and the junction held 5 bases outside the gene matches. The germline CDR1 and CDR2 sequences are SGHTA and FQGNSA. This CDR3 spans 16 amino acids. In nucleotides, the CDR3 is TGTGCCAGCAGCCATGGGACTAGCGGGGGATCAGATACGCAGTATTTT. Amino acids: CASSHGTSGGSDTQYF.

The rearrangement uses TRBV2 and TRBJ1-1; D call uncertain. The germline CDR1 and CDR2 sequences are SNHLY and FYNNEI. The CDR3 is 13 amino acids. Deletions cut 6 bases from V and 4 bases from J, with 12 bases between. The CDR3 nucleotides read TGTGCCAGCAGAGGGTCTCGGGGCACTGAAGCTTTCTTT. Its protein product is CASRGSRGTEAFF.

The CDR3 region has the DNA TGTGCCAGCAGCCAAAGGGCGGGGCTCACAGATACGCAGTATTTT. Encoded protein: CASSQRAGLTDTQYF. The genes are TRBV3-1 (or the pseudogene TRBV3-2) and TRBJ2-3, with a possible D match to TRBD2 (6 bases). The germline V gene encodes CDR1 LGHDT and CDR2 YNNKEL (reference sequence). Trimming left V 2 bases short and J 2 bases short, with 11 bases between. The CDR3 totals 15 residues.

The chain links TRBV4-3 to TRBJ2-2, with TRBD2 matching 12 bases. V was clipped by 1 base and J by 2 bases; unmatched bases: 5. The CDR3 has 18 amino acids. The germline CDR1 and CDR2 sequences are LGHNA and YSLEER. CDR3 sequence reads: CASSQGTSGAENTGELFF. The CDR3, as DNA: TGCGCCAGCAGCCAAGGGACTAGCGGGGCCGAAAACACCGGGGAGCTGTTTTTT.

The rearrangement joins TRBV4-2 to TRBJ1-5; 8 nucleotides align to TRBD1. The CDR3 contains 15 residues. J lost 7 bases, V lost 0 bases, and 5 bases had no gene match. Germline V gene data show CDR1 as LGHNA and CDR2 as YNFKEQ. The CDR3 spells CASSQERQGIQPQHF. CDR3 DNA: TGTGCCAGCAGCCAAGAAAGACAGGGGATCCAGCCCCAGCATTTT.

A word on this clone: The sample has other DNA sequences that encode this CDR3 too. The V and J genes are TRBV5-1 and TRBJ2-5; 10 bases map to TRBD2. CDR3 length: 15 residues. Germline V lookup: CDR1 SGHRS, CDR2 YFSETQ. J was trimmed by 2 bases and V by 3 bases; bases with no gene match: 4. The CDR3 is CASSSLAGPQETQYF. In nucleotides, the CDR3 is TGCGCCAGCAGCTCACTAGCGGGGCCTCAAGAGACCCAGTACTTC.

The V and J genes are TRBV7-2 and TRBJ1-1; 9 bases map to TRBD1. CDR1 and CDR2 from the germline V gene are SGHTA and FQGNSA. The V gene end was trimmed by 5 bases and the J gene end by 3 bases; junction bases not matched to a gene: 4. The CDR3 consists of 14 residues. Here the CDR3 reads CASSKGTGYTEAFF. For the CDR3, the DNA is TGTGCCAGCAGCAAGGGGACAGGGTACACTGAAGCTTTCTTT. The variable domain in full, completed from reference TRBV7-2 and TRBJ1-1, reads GAGVSQSPSNKVTEKGKDVELRCDPISGHTALYWYRQSLGQGLEFLIYFQGNSAPDKSGLPSDRFSAERTGGSVSTLTIQRTQQEDSAVYLCASSKGTGYTEAFFGQGTRLTVV.

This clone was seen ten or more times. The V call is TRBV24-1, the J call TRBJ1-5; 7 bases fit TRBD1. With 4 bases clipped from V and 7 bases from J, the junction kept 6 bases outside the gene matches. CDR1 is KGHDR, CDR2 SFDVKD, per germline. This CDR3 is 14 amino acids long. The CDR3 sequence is CATSDGQVRQPQHF. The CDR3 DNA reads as TGTGCCACCAGTGACGGACAGGTGAGGCAGCCCCAGCATTTT.

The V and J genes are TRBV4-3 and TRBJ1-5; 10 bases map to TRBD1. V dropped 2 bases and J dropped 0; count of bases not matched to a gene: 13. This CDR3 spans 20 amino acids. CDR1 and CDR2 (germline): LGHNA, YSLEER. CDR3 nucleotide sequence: TGCGCCAGCAGCCAAAAAGTAGTCGGACAGGGGGTTTATAGCAATCAGCCCCAGCATTTT. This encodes CASSQKVVGQGVYSNQPQHF.

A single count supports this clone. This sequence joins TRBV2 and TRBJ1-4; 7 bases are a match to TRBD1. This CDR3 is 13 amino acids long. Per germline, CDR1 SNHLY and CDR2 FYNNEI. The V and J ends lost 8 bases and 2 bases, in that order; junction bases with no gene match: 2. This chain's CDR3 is CASSRGTNEKLFF. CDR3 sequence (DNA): TGTGCCAGCTCCAGGGGGACTAATGAAAAACTGTTTTTT.

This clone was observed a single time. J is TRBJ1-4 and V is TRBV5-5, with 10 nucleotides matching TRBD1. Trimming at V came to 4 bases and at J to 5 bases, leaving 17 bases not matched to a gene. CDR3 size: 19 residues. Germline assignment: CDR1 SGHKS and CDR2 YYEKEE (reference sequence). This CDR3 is CASSPRLTPDRGRNEKLFF. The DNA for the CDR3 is TGTGCCAGCAGCCCAAGACTTACCCCCGACAGGGGGCGCAATGAAAAACTGTTTTTT.

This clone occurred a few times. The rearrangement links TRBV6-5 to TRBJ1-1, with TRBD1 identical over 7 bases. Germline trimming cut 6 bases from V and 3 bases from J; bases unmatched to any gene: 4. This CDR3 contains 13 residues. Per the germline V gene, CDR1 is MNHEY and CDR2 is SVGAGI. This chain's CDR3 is CASSPGQYTEAFF. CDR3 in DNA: TGTGCCAGCAGCCCGGGACAGTACACTGAAGCTTTCTTT.

The CDR3 is CASSQDLPSGGAGGELFF. The CDR3 nucleotides read TGTGCCAGCAGCCAAGATCTCCCCAGCGGGGGGGCAGGAGGGGAGCTGTTTTTT. V usage is TRBV14 and J usage is TRBJ2-2; 10 bases are shared with TRBD2. Germline CDR1 reads SGHDN; CDR2 reads FVKESK. The CDR3 is 18 residues long. Trimming cost V 0 bases and J 8 bases; bases outside gene matches: 12.

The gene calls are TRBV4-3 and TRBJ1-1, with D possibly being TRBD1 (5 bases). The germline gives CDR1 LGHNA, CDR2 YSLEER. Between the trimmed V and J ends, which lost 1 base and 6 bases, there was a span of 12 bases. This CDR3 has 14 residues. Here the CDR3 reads CASSQVGGSAEAFF. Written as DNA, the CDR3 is TGCGCCAGCAGCCAAGTTGGGGGGAGTGCTGAAGCTTTCTTT.

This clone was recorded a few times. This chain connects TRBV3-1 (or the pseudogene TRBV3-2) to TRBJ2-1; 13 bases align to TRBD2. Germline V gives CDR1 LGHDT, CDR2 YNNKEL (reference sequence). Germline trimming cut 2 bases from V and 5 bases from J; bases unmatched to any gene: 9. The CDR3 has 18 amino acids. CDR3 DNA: TGTGCCAGCAGCCAACTAATTCGACTAGCGGGGGGACACAATGAGCAGTTCTTC. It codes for CASSQLIRLAGGHNEQFF.

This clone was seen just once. The CDR3 protein is CASSLQTSSGNTIYF. CDR3 bases: TGCGCCAGCAGCCTTCAGACAAGCTCTGGAAACACCATATATTTT. The chain combines TRBV4-1 with TRBJ1-3; no clear D gene. Germline lookup yields CDR1 MGHRA and CDR2 YSYEKL. V gave up 4 bases and J gave up 0 bases, with 10 bases separating them. The CDR3 contains 15 residues.